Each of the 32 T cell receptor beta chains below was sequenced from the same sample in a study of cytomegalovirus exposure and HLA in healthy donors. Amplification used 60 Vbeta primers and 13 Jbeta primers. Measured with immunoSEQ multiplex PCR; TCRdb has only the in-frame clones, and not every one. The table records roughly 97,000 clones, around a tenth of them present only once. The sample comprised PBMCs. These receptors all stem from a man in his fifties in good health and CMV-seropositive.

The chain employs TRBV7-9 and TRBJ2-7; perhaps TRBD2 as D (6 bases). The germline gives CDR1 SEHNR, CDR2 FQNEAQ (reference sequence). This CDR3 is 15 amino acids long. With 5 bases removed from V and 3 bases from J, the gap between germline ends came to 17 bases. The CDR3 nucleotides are TGTGCCAGCAGCCCCGGGACTCTCTCTTACTACGAGCAGTACTTC. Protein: CASSPGTLSYYEQYF.

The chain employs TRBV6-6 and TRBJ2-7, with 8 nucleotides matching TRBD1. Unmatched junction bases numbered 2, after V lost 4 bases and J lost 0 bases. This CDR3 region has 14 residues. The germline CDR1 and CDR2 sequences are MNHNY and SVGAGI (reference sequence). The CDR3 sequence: CASSSTGGSYEQYF. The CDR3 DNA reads TGTGCCAGCAGTTCCACAGGGGGCTCCTACGAGCAGTACTTC.

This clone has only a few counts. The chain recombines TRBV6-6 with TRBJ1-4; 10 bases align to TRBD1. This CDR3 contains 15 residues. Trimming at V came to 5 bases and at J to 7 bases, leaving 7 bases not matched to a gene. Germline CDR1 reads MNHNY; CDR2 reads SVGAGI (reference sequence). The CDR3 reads CASSAPGTGVEKLFF. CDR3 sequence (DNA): TGTGCCAGCAGTGCCCCCGGGACAGGGGTTGAAAAACTGTTTTTT.

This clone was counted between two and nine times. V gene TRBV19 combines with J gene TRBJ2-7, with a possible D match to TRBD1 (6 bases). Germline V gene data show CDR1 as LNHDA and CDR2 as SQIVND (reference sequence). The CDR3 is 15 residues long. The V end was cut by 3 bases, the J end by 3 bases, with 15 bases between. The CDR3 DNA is TGTGCCAGTAGTATGGAAGGGACACACTACTACGAGCAGTACTTC. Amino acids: CASSMEGTHYYEQYF.

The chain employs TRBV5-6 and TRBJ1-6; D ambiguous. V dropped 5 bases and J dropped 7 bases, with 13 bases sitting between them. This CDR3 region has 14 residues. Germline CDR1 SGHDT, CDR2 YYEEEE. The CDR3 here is CASSYGRPNSPLHF. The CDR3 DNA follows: TGTGCCAGCAGTTACGGGAGACCAAATTCACCCCTCCACTTT. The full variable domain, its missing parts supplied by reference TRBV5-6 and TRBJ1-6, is DAGVTQSPTHLIKTRGQQVTLRCSPKSGHDTVSWYQQALGQGPQFIFQYYEEEERQRGNFPDRFSGHQFPNYSSELNVNALLLGDSALYLCASSYGRPNSPLHFGNGTRLTVT.

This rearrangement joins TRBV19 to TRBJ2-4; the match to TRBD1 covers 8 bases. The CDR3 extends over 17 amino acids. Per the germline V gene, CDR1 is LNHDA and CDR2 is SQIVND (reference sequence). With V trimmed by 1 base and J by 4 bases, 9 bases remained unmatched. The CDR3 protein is CASSIAPPTGGKNIQYF. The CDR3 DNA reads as TGTGCCAGTAGTATAGCCCCCCCCACAGGGGGGAAAAACATTCAGTACTTC.

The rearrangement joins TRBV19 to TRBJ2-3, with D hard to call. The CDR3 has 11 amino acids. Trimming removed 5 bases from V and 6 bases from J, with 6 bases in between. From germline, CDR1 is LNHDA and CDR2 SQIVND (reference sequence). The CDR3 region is CASSVSDTQYF. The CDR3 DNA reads TGTGCCAGTAGTGTAAGCGATACGCAGTATTTT.

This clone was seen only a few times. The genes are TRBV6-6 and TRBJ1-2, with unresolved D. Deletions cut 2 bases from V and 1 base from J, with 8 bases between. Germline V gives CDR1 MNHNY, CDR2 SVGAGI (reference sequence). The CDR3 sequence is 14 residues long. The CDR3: CASSYLGSNYGYTF. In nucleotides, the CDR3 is TGTGCCAGCAGTTACCTGGGCAGTAACTATGGCTACACCTTC.

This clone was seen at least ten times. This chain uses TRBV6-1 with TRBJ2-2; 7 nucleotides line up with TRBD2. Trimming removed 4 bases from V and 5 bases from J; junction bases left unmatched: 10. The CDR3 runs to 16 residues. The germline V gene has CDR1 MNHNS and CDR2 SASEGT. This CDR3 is CASSGFGRGGTGELFF. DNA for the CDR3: TGTGCCAGCAGTGGCTTTGGGAGGGGTGGGACCGGGGAGCTGTTTTTT.

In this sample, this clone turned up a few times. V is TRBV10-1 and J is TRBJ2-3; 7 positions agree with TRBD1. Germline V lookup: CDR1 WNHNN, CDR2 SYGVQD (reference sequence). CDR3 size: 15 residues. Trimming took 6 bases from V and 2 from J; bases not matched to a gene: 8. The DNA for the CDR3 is TGCGCCAGCAGCCCACAGGGGCGAGACACAGATACGCAGTATTTT. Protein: CASSPQGRDTDTQYF.

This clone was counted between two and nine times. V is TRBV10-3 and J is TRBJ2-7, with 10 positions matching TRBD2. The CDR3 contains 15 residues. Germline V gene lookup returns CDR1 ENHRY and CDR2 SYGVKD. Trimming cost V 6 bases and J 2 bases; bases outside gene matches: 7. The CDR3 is CAIREGAGGPYEQYF. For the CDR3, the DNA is TGTGCCATCAGGGAAGGAGCGGGAGGGCCCTACGAGCAGTACTTC.

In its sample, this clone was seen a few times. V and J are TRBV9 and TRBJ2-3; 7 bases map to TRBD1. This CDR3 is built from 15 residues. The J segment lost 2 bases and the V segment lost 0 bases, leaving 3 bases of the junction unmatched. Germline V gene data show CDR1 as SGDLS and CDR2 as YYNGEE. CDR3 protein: CASSVGQGLTDTQYF. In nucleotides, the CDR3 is TGTGCCAGCAGCGTAGGACAGGGCCTCACAGATACGCAGTATTTT.

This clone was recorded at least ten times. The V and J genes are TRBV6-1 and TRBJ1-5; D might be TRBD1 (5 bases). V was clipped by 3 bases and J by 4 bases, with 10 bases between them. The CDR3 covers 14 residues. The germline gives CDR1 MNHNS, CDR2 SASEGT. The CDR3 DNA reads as TGTGCCAGCAGTGACCGGGGGATAAATCAGCCCCAGCATTTT. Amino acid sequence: CASSDRGINQPQHF.

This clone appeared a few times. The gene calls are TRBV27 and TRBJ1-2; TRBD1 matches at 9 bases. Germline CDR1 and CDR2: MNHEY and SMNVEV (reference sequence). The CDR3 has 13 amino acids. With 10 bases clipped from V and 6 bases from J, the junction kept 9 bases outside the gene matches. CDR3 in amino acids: CATKLGQGDGYTF. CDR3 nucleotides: TGTGCCACCAAACTGGGACAGGGAGATGGCTACACCTTC.

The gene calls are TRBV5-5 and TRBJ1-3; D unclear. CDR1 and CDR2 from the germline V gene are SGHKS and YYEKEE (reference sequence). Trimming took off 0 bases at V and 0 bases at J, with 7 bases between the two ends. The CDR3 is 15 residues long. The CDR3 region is CASSLVQNSGNTIYF. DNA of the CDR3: TGTGCCAGCAGCTTGGTACAGAACTCTGGAAACACCATATATTTT.

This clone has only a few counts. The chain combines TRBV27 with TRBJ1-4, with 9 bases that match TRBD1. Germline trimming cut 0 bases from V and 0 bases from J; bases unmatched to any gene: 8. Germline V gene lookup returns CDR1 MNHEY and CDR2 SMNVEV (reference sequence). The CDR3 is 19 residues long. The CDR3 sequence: CASSLSGGDRATTNEKLFF. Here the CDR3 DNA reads TGTGCCAGCAGTTTATCAGGGGGGGACAGGGCTACAACTAATGAAAAACTGTTTTTT.

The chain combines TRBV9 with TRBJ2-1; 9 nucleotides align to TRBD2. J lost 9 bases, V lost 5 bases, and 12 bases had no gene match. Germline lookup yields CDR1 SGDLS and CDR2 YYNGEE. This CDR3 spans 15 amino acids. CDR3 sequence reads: CASSFRAGGVTEQFF. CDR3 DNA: TGTGCCAGCAGTTTTCGGGCGGGAGGGGTCACTGAGCAGTTCTTC.

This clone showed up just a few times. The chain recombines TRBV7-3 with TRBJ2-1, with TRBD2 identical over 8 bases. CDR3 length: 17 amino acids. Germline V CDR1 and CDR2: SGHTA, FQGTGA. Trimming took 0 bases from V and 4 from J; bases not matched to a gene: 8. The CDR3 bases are TGTGCCAGCAGCTTAACCGGTAGCGGGGCACTATACAATGAGCAGTTCTTC. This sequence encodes CASSLTGSGALYNEQFF. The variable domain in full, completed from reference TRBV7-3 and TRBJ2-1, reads GAGVSQTPSNKVTEKGKYVELRCDPISGHTALYWYRQSLGQGPEFLIYFQGTGAADDSGLPNDRFFAVRPEGSVSTLKIQRTERGDSAVYLCASSLTGSGALYNEQFFGPGTRLTVL.

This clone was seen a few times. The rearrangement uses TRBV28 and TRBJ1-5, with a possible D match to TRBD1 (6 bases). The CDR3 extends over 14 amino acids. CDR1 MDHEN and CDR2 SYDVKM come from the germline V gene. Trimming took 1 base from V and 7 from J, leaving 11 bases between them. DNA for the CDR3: TGTGCCAGCAGTTTATCAAGGGGGGGGCAGCCCCAGCATTTT. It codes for CASSLSRGGQPQHF.

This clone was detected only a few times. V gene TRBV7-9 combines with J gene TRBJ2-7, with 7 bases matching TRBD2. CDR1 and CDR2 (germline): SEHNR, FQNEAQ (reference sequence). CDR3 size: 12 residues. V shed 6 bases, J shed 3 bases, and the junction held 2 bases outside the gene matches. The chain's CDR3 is CASSPGGYEQYF. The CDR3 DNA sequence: TGTGCCAGCAGTCCGGGGGGCTACGAGCAGTACTTC.

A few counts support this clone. The CDR3 coding sequence is TGTGCCTGGGGACCCGGGACTAGCTACGAGCAGTACTTC. It specifies CAWGPGTSYEQYF. The V gene is TRBV30, the J gene TRBJ2-7; 8 nucleotides line up with TRBD2. The CDR3 covers 13 residues. V lost 5 bases and J lost 3; bases outside the gene matches: 6. Germline values: CDR1 GTSNPN, CDR2 SVGIG (reference sequence).

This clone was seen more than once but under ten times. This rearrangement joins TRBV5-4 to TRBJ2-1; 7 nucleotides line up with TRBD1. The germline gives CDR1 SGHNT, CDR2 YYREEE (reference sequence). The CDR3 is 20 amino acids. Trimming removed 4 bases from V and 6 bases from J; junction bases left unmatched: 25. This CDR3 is CASSPAFRERGLATVNEQFF. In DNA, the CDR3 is TGTGCCAGCAGCCCCGCTTTCCGCGAGAGGGGGCTAGCCACCGTCAATGAGCAGTTCTTC.

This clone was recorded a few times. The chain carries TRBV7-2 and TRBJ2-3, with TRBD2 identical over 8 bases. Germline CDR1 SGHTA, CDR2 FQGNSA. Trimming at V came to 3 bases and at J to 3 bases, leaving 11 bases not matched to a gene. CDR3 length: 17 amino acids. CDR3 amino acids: CASSFQFGRVGTDTQYF. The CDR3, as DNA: TGTGCCAGCAGCTTTCAGTTCGGGAGGGTTGGAACAGATACGCAGTATTTT.

The CDR3 DNA sequence: TGTGCCAGCAGCCTTCCGAACTCTCGAGAGCAGTACTTC. This encodes CASSLPNSREQYF. This sequence joins TRBV5-4 and TRBJ2-7, with D unresolved. The germline CDR1 and CDR2 sequences are SGHNT and YYREEE (reference sequence). Trimming took off 4 bases at V and 7 bases at J, with 15 bases between the two ends. This CDR3 is built from 13 residues.

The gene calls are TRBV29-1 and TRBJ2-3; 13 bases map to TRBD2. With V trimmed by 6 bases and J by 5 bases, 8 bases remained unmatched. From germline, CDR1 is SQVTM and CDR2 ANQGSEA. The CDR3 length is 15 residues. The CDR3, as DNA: TGCAGCGTCTCTGGACTAGCGGGAGAGGTAGATACGCAGTATTTT. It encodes CSVSGLAGEVDTQYF.

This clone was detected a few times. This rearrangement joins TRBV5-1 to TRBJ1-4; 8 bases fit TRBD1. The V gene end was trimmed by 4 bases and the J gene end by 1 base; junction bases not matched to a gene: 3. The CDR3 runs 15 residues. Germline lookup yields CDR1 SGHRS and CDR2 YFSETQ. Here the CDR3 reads CASSQQGGTNEKLFF. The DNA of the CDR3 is TGCGCCAGCAGCCAACAGGGGGGAACTAATGAAAAACTGTTTTTT. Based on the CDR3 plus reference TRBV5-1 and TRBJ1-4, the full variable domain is KAGVTQTPRYLIKTRGQQVTLSCSPISGHRSVSWYQQTPGQGLQFLFEYFSETQRNKGNFPGRFSGRQFSNSRSEMNVSTLELGDSALYLCASSQQGGTNEKLFFGSGTQLSVL.

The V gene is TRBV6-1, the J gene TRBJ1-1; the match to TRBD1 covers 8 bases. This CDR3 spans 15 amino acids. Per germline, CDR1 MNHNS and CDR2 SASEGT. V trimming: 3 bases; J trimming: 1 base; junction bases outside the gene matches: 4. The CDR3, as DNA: TGTGCCAGCAGTGACCGCGGGACAGGGAACACTGAAGCTTTCTTT. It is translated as CASSDRGTGNTEAFF.

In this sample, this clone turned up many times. The CDR3 sequence: CASSLYRGGYGETQYF. DNA for the CDR3: TGTGCCAGCAGCTTGTACCGGGGAGGCTATGGGGAGACCCAGTACTTC. The V gene is TRBV5-6, the J gene TRBJ2-5; D perhaps matches TRBD2 (6 bases). The CDR3 loop spans 16 amino acids. The V and J ends lost 1 base and 5 bases respectively, with 18 bases between them. CDR1 and CDR2 from the germline V gene are SGHDT and YYEEEE.

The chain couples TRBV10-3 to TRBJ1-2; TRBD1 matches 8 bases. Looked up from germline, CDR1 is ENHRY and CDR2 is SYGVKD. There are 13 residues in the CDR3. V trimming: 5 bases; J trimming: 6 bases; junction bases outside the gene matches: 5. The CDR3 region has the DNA TGTGCCATCAGTAAGGACAGGGTGGATGGCTACACCTTC. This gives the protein CAISKDRVDGYTF.

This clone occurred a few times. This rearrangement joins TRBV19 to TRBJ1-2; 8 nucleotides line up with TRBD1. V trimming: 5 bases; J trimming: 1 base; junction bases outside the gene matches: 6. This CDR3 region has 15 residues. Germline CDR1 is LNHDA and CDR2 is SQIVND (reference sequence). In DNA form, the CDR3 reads TGTGCCAGTAGTCCAGGGGGCTTTGGTAACTATGGCTACACCTTC. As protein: CASSPGGFGNYGYTF.

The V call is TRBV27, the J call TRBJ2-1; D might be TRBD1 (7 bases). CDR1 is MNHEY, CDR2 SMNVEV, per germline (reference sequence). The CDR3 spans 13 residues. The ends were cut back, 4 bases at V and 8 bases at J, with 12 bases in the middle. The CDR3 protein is CASSSQGGYEQFF. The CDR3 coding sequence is TGTGCCAGCAGTTCCCAGGGGGGCTATGAGCAGTTCTTC.

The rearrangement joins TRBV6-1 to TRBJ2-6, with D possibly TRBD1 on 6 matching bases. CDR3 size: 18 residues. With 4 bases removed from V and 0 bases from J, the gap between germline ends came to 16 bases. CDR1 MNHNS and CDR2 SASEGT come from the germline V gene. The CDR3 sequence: CASSARISQGSGANVLTF. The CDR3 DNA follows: TGTGCCAGCAGTGCCCGAATCTCACAGGGCTCTGGGGCCAACGTCCTGACTTTC.